This TCR beta chain was documented in a study of blood T cell repertoires in COVID-19. Study-wide context: Sites across the United States, Italy and Spain contributed samples from acute and convalescent COVID-19. T cells, B-cell-depleted T cells, or PBMCs supplied cDNA or gDNA.

Germline V gene sequence: CDR1 MDHEN, CDR2 SYDVKM. Trimming took 1 base from V and 7 from J; bases not matched to a gene: 13. The CDR3 contains 17 residues. Original processing notes: Estimates of nucleated cell counts were drawn from the amplification of reference gene primers. Clones were read by immunoSEQ multiplex PCR, and TCRdb kept only the in-frame ones, dropping some. The V and J calls and clone size are taken from that table; D and trimming were inferred from the DNA. Among about 190,000 clones listed, roughly 79% were seen once. The chain recombines TRBV28 with TRBJ2-7, with 10 bases fitting TRBD2. Input material: peripheral blood. The TCR was taken from a man aged 55 to 70 with active or convalescent COVID-19. CDR3 region: CASSLSLGLAAAKEQYF. The CDR3 nucleotides are TGTGCCAGCAGTTTATCTTTAGGACTAGCGGCAGCAAAAGAGCAGTACTTC.